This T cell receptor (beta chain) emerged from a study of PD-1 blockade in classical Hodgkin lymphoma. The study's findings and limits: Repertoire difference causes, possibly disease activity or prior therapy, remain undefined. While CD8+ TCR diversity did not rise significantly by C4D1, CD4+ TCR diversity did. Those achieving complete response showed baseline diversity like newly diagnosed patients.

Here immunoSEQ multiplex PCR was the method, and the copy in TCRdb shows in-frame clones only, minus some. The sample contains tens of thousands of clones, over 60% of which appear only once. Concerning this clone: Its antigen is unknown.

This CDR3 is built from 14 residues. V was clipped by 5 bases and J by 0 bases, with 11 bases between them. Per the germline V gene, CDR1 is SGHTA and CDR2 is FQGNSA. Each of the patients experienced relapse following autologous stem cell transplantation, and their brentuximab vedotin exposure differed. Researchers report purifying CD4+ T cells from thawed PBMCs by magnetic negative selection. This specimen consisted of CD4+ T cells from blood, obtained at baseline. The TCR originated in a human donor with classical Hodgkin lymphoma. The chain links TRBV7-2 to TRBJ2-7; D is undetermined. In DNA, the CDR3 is TGTGCCAGCAGCGAACAAAGGGACTCCTACGAGCAGTACTTC. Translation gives CASSEQRDSYEQYF. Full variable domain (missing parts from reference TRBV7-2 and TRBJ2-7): GAGVSQSPSNKVTEKGKDVELRCDPISGHTALYWYRQSLGQGLEFLIYFQGNSAPDKSGLPSDRFSAERTGGSVSTLTIQRTQQEDSAVYLCASSEQRDSYEQYFGPGTRLTVT.